This T cell receptor beta chain was obtained from a study of blood T cell repertoires in COVID-19. Germline assignment: CDR1 SGHRS and CDR2 YFSETQ. This CDR3 is built from 18 residues. V was pared by 3 bases and J by 6 bases, with 15 bases of the junction left unmatched. Original handling: Scientists estimated how many nucleated cells there were by amplifying reference gene primers. Data came from immunoSEQ multiplex PCR; TCRdb stores just in-frame clones and leaves some out. That table is the source of V, J and clone size, and D and trimming were worked out from the DNA. Here the sample spans 75,000 to 100,000 clones, approximately 87% being singletons.

This clonotype was obtained from a human donor in a cohort sampled during active COVID-19. The specimen sequenced was peripheral blood. The chain carries TRBV5-1 and TRBJ2-1; 10 positions match TRBD1. CDR3 amino acids: CASSSLRTGGSESNEQFF. The CDR3 bases are TGCGCCAGCAGCTCACTGAGGACAGGGGGGAGTGAATCCAATGAGCAGTTCTTC.